A selection of T cell receptor beta chains follows, all from one sample in a study of blood T cell repertoires in COVID-19. The table came from immunoSEQ multiplex PCR; TCRdb's copy has only in-frame clones and leaves some out. The data hold about 150,000 clones, with approximately 80% observed a single time. The source material was peripheral blood. The receptors were sampled from a man between 60 and 70 years old with acute or convalescent COVID-19. Both conserved end residues are part of each CDR3. The D gene is left open where the match is weak. Only part of the rows carry a size: once, few, many, or a class if the clone is expanded.

d_gene,v_gene,j_gene,abundance,CDR3nt,CDR3aa
TRBD2,TRBV7-3,TRBJ2-5,-,TGTGCCAGCAGCTTAGGCGGGGGGTCCGAGGAGACCCAGTACTTC,CASSLGGGSEETQYF
TRBD1,TRBV6-4,TRBJ1-2,-,TGTGCCACCCGCGGACAGGGAGCTTATGTCGGCTACACCTTC,CATRGQGAYVGYTF
TRBD2,TRBV3-1/TRBV3-2,TRBJ2-1,-,TGTGCCAGCAGCCCTAGCGGGAGGGCCGGTGAGCAGTTCTTC,CASSPSGRAGEQFF
-,TRBV7-2,TRBJ1-5,-,TGTGCCAGCAGCTTAGGGGACAAGCCCCAGCATTTT,CASSLGDKPQHF
-,TRBV27,TRBJ2-5,-,TGTGCCAGCAGTTTTAAACAGTCTTGGGAGACCCAGTACTTC,CASSFKQSWETQYF
-,TRBV7-9,TRBJ2-5,-,TGTGCCAGCAGCCTCGTGGGGGCAGAGACCCAGTACTTC,CASSLVGAETQYF
TRBD1,TRBV6-5,TRBJ1-5,-,TGTGCCAGCAGTTACCAACAGGGGAGGCAGCCCCAGCATTTT,CASSYQQGRQPQHF
-,TRBV5-4,TRBJ2-5,-,TGTGCCAGCAGCTTATCAATTGTTCGGGGCCAAGAGACCCAGTACTTC,CASSLSIVRGQETQYF
-,TRBV5-5,TRBJ2-6,-,TGTGCCAGCAGCTTGGTTACCCAGGCCGGGGCCAACGTCCTGACTTTC,CASSLVTQAGANVLTF
-,TRBV3-1/TRBV3-2,TRBJ1-1,-,TGTGCCAGCAGCCAAGGGACTGAGAACACTGAAGCTTTCTTT,CASSQGTENTEAFF
-,TRBV9,TRBJ2-7,-,TGTGCCAGCAGCCTGGAAGGGGCAGGTTCCTACGAGCAGTACTTC,CASSLEGAGSYEQYF
-,TRBV28,TRBJ2-1,-,TGTGCCAGCAGACTGACTATCAATGAGCAGTTCTTC,CASRLTINEQFF
TRBD1,TRBV19,TRBJ2-1,once,TGTGCCACCAGCCGGACAGGAGTATACAATGAGCAGTTCTTC,CATSRTGVYNEQFF
TRBD2,TRBV19,TRBJ2-5,-,TGTGCCAGTAGTAGGGGGAGGGCAGGGAGGAACCAAGAGACCCAGTACTTC,CASSRGRAGRNQETQYF
-,TRBV6-5,TRBJ2-7,-,TGTGCCAGCAGTTACTCGCGGGGAAAATTCTCCGAGCAGTACTTC,CASSYSRGKFSEQYF
-,TRBV13,TRBJ1-1,-,TGTGCCAGCAGGCCGGGACTCCGAACGCTCACTGAAGCTTTCTTT,CASRPGLRTLTEAFF
TRBD1,TRBV7-9,TRBJ2-2,-,TGTGCCAGCAGCGCCAGACAGGGGAACACCGGGGAGCTGTTTTTT,CASSARQGNTGELFF
TRBD1,TRBV4-3,TRBJ2-5,-,TGCGCCAGCAGCCCCCTTGGGACAGGCCTACAAGAGACCCAGTACTTC,CASSPLGTGLQETQYF
-,TRBV5-6,TRBJ1-1,-,TGTGCCAGCAGCTTCTTTTCAAGGGGGACTGAAGCTTTCTTT,CASSFFSRGTEAFF
TRBD2,TRBV10-3,TRBJ2-1,-,TGTGCCATCAGTGAGAGGGGGACTAGCGGGTCCTCAAACAATGAGCAGTTCTTC,CAISERGTSGSSNNEQFF
-,TRBV19,TRBJ2-3,-,TGTGCCAGTAGTAGCACTAGTTCATCAGATACGCAGTATTTT,CASSSTSSSDTQYF
-,TRBV30,TRBJ1-2,-,TGTGCCTGGACCATACAAGGAGGGGAGAGCTACACCTTC,CAWTIQGGESYTF
TRBD1,TRBV4-3,TRBJ1-6,-,TGCGCCAGCAGCCCCGATCGGGGGGGACAGGGGTATAATTCACCCCTCCACTTT,CASSPDRGGQGYNSPLHF
-,TRBV7-9,TRBJ1-2,-,TGTGCCAGCAGCTCAGGGGTTAATGGCTACACCTTC,CASSSGVNGYTF
-,TRBV6-5,TRBJ1-1,once,TGTGCCAGCAGGCCTTCGGGACACCCTAGCGGGGCTTTCTTT,CASRPSGHPSGAFF
-,TRBV5-6,TRBJ2-2,-,TGTGCCAGCAGCTTGTCATTGAACACCGGGGAGCTGTTTTTT,CASSLSLNTGELFF
TRBD1,TRBV5-4,TRBJ2-2,-,TGTGCCAGCGGTAGACCAGGGGGCGTCGACACCGGGGAGCTGTTTTTT,CASGRPGGVDTGELFF
-,TRBV6-2/TRBV6-3,TRBJ1-2,-,TGTGCCAGCAGTTACTCTAGGCGGGGCCAGGTCTATGGCTACACCTTC,CASSYSRRGQVYGYTF
-,TRBV5-4,TRBJ2-3,-,TGTGCCAGCAGCTTGGGCGCGGGGACCGGCACAGATACGCAGTATTTT,CASSLGAGTGTDTQYF
TRBD2,TRBV18,TRBJ2-7,few,TGTGCCAGCTCACCACCGGCTAGCGGCAGGGCGGAGCAGTACTTC,CASSPPASGRAEQYF
TRBD2,TRBV5-1,TRBJ2-5,-,TGCGCCAGCAGCCCCGACGGGGGGTTTAAAGAGACCCAGTACTTC,CASSPDGGFKETQYF
TRBD1,TRBV7-9,TRBJ1-1,-,TGTGCCAGCAGCCATCCGACAGGGGGCACTGAAGCTTTCTTT,CASSHPTGGTEAFF
-,TRBV30,TRBJ2-5,-,TGTGCCTGGAGTGTATTGGGGCAGGGGACGTGGTACTTC,CAWSVLGQGTWYF
TRBD2,TRBV24-1,TRBJ2-2,-,TGTGCCACCAGTGATCCCGGGACTAGCGGGCGGACCGGGGAGCTGTTTTTT,CATSDPGTSGRTGELFF
-,TRBV30,TRBJ1-1,-,TGTGCCAGACGGAGGGGAACTGAAGCTTTCTTT,CARRRGTEAFF
TRBD2,TRBV7-3,TRBJ2-2,-,TGTGCCAGCAGCCCAAGGGCTAGCGGGGGGGCCGGGAACACCGGGGAGCTGTTTTTT,CASSPRASGGAGNTGELFF
-,TRBV13,TRBJ1-2,-,TGTGCCAGCAGCTTAGGCCTATCTACTAACTATGGCTACACCTTC,CASSLGLSTNYGYTF
TRBD1,TRBV6-5,TRBJ1-5,once,TGTGCCAGCAGGGCGGGGACAGGGGGAAATCAGCCCCAGCATTTT,CASRAGTGGNQPQHF
TRBD1,TRBV19,TRBJ1-6,-,TGTGCCAGTAGTATCATGGTGGGACAGGGCTATTCACCCCTCCACTTT,CASSIMVGQGYSPLHF
TRBD2,TRBV18,TRBJ2-7,-,TGTGCCAGCTCACCCTCCGTAGCGGGAGTATCTTCAGAGCAGTACTTC,CASSPSVAGVSSEQYF
-,TRBV24-1,TRBJ2-7,-,TGTGCCACCAGTGTAACCTACGAGCAGTACTTC,CATSVTYEQYF
TRBD2,TRBV2,TRBJ2-3,-,TGTGCCAGCAGTGAGTCTAGCGGGAGGGTCGGAGATACGCAGTATTTT,CASSESSGRVGDTQYF
TRBD1,TRBV28,TRBJ1-4,-,TGTGCCAGCAGAACAATCCCCGACAGGGGCCGTAATGAAAAACTGTTTTTT,CASRTIPDRGRNEKLFF
TRBD1,TRBV7-3,TRBJ1-5,-,TGTGCCAGCAGGCGCGACAGGGGAAGCAATCAGCCCCAGCATTTT,CASRRDRGSNQPQHF
TRBD2,TRBV5-1,TRBJ2-7,-,TGCGCCAGCAGCTTGAGACTAGCGGGAATCCACGAGCAGTACTTC,CASSLRLAGIHEQYF
-,TRBV7-2,TRBJ1-3,-,TGTGCCAGCAGCTTAGTCTCGGGTACAGGAACTGGAAACACCATATATTTT,CASSLVSGTGTGNTIYF
-,TRBV6-2/TRBV6-3,TRBJ1-1,once,TGTGCCAGCAGTTACTTCACAAACACTGAAGCTTTCTTT,CASSYFTNTEAFF
-,TRBV3-1/TRBV3-2,TRBJ1-5,-,TGTGCCAGCAGCCCACCGGACATTTATAGCAATCAGCCCCAGCATTTT,CASSPPDIYSNQPQHF
-,TRBV5-1,TRBJ2-5,-,TGCGCCAGCAGCCGGGGGAGTGGGCGAGGATGGGCAGAGACCCAGTACTTC,CASSRGSGRGWAETQYF
-,TRBV6-5,TRBJ1-4,once,TGTGCCAGCAGACGACAGTCGTGGAATGAAAAACTGTTTTTT,CASRRQSWNEKLFF
TRBD1,TRBV18,TRBJ1-5,-,TGTGCCAGCTCCCCCCTCGGCGGACAGGGGGCCGGGCCCCAGCATTTT,CASSPLGGQGAGPQHF
-,TRBV28,TRBJ2-7,-,TGTGCCAGCAGTTCCAACGAGCAGTACTTC,CASSSNEQYF
TRBD1,TRBV7-2,TRBJ2-7,-,TGTGCCAGCAGCAACCAGGGGGCGGCCTACGAGCAGTACTTC,CASSNQGAAYEQYF
-,TRBV6-2/TRBV6-3,TRBJ1-1,-,TGTGCCAGCAGTTACTCGAGGAGGGGAGACACTGAAGCTTTCTTT,CASSYSRRGDTEAFF